This entry is about one T cell receptor (beta chain). Original processing notes: How many nucleated cells were present was estimated from reference gene primer amplification. Using immunoSEQ multiplex PCR, the repertoire was profiled, and TCRdb retains in-frame clones only, with some absent. The V and J calls and the clone size are those of that table, but D and trimming were determined from the DNA. In the table there are approximately 46,000 clones, 75% to 85% of which are singletons. The sample originates from a study of blood T cell repertoires in COVID-19. The CDR3 covers 13 residues. Per the germline V gene, CDR1 is SNHLY and CDR2 is FYNNEI. The V end was cut by 2 bases, the J end by 7 bases, with 11 bases between.

Sequenced sample: peripheral blood. The sequence was collected from a woman aged 60-75 years with acute or convalescent COVID-19. The V gene is TRBV2, the J gene TRBJ1-1; no clear D gene. The CDR3 here is CASSEWEGGEAFF. The CDR3 DNA sequence: TGTGCCAGCAGTGAATGGGAGGGTGGTGAAGCTTTCTTT.